The 28 T cell receptor beta chains reported below all come from one sample, sequenced in a study of PD-1 blockade in mismatch repair-deficient tumors. Some clones are missing from TCRdb's copy, which holds only in-frame ones; the method was immunoSEQ multiplex PCR. This table holds just under 80,000 clones, 80% to 90% found once. Material: peripheral blood, obtained 44 weeks after starting pembrolizumab. All receptors come from an adult with mismatch repair-deficient cancer.

V gene TRBV10-1 combines with J gene TRBJ2-3, with D tentatively TRBD2 (6 bases). The CDR3 is made up of 14 amino acids. Germline V lookup: CDR1 WNHNN, CDR2 SYGVQD (reference sequence). Trimming removed 4 bases from V and 3 bases from J, with 11 bases in between. This CDR3 is CASSGMGGTDTQYF. The CDR3 coding sequence is TGCGCCAGCAGTGGGATGGGAGGAACAGATACGCAGTATTTT.

This sequence joins TRBV2 and TRBJ2-2; a possible D gene is TRBD1 (6 bases). V dropped 8 bases and J dropped 7 bases, with 20 bases sitting between them. The CDR3 extends over 15 amino acids. CDR1 and CDR2 (germline): SNHLY, FYNNEI. The CDR3 DNA is TGTGCCAGCGGGGGCCGGGCTGTCGGGTTCGGGGAGCTGTTTTTT. This sequence encodes CASGGRAVGFGELFF.

Regarding this clone: Likely a read error: the CDR3 ends without its conserved phenylalanine or tryptophan. Because the CDR3's place on the DNA is in doubt, the DNA is left out and the CDR3 is given as listed by TCRdb. The chain carries TRBV11-1 and TRBJ1-1; the DNA was not compared with TRBD1, the D call given in the table. Germline lookup yields CDR1 SGHAT and CDR2 FQDESV (reference sequence). The length of the CDR3 is 10 amino acids, counting both ends. The CDR3 loop is CATGSQGVAL.

The chain has TRBV19 and TRBJ2-1; 9 nucleotides align to TRBD1. Looked up from germline, CDR1 is LNHDA and CDR2 is SQIVND (reference sequence). There are 16 residues in the CDR3. V dropped 8 bases and J dropped 7; count of bases not matched to a gene: 15. The CDR3 DNA reads TGTGCCAGTCTCTTAACCGGGACAGGGAGGGAAAATGAGCAGTTCTTC. It is translated as CASLLTGTGRENEQFF.

The CDR3 coding sequence is TGTGCCAGCAGTTTTTTGGGAAACACCATATATTTT. Amino acids: CASSFLGNTIYF. The chain has TRBV6-5 and TRBJ1-3; unclear D gene. This CDR3 spans 12 amino acids. V was pared by 4 bases and J by 4 bases, with 5 bases between. Germline values: CDR1 MNHEY, CDR2 SVGAGI.

This rearrangement joins TRBV2 to TRBJ2-1, with D uncertain. The CDR3 consists of 15 residues. The germline V and J ends were trimmed by 2 bases and 8 bases, with 16 bases remaining between them. Germline CDR1 SNHLY, CDR2 FYNNEI. DNA of the CDR3: TGTGCCAGCAGTGAAAGGGCCTTTCGGAACCATGAGCAGTTCTTC. Protein sequence: CASSERAFRNHEQFF.

The V gene is TRBV6-5, the J gene TRBJ2-5; tentative D call: TRBD1 (5 bases). V was trimmed by 6 bases and J by 2 bases, leaving 7 bases between them. Germline CDR1 and CDR2: MNHEY and SVGAGI. This CDR3 comprises 12 residues. The CDR3 DNA reads as TGTGCCAGCAGAAGACAGCAAGAGACCCAGTACTTC. Translating gives CASRRQQETQYF.

Here the CDR3 reads CASSGRQDYTF. CDR3 nucleotides: TGTGCCAGCAGTGGACGACAGGACTACACCTTC. The chain has TRBV25-1 and TRBJ1-2, with a tentative D call TRBD1 (6 bases). The CDR3 is made up of 11 amino acids. The V end lost 4 bases, the J end lost 10 bases, and 10 bases lay between the germline ends. Germline CDR1 MGHDK, CDR2 SYGVNS.

The chain employs TRBV28 and TRBJ1-2, with 8 positions matching TRBD1. V gave up 6 bases and J gave up 5 bases; unmatched junction bases: 11. This CDR3 has 15 amino acids. Germline V lookup: CDR1 MDHEN, CDR2 SYDVKM. The CDR3 region is CASSLPRQGNYGYTF. The CDR3, as DNA: TGTGCCAGCAGCCTACCCCGACAGGGGAATTATGGCTACACCTTC.

The J gene is TRBJ1-2, the V gene TRBV9; 8 nucleotides align to TRBD1. The CDR3 is 15 residues long. Unmatched junction bases numbered 11, after V lost 4 bases and J lost 6 bases. Germline V gene lookup returns CDR1 SGDLS and CDR2 YYNGEE. CDR3 loop: CASSTTDRERDGYTF. The CDR3 DNA follows: TGTGCCAGCAGCACCACGGACAGGGAGAGGGATGGCTACACCTTC.

This chain connects TRBV7-8 to TRBJ2-4; 14 bases fit TRBD2. The CDR3 contains 21 residues. The J segment lost 1 base and the V segment lost 5 bases, leaving 16 bases of the junction unmatched. Germline V gene data show CDR1 as SGHVS and CDR2 as FQNEAQ. The CDR3, as DNA: TGTGCCAGCAGCACCGGGACTAGCGGGGGCATCCAAAGGGGGGCCAAAAACATTCAGTACTTC. As protein: CASSTGTSGGIQRGAKNIQYF. Looking up the rest from reference TRBV7-8 and TRBJ2-4 gives the full variable domain: GAGVSQSPRYKVAKRGQDVALRCDPISGHVSLFWYQQALGQGPEFLTYFQNEAQLDKSGLPSDRFFAERPEGSVSTLKIQRTQQEDSAVYLCASSTGTSGGIQRGAKNIQYFGAGTRLSVL.

This sequence joins TRBV18 and TRBJ2-7; TRBD1 matches at 9 bases. Germline V lookup: CDR1 KGHSH, CDR2 LQKENI. This CDR3 contains 15 residues. J gave up 3 bases and V 5 bases, and 8 bases lay outside the gene matches. CDR3 sequence (DNA): TGTGCCAGCTCAGAGGGGACAGGGAGGGTCTACGAGCAGTACTTC. It codes for CASSEGTGRVYEQYF.

This chain links TRBV7-8 with TRBJ2-5; 7 nucleotides align to TRBD2. V lost 6 bases, J lost 4 bases, and 2 bases stayed unmatched. The germline V gene encodes CDR1 SGHVS and CDR2 FQNEAQ. CDR3 length equals 12 residues. The CDR3: CASRRLAETQYF. The CDR3 coding sequence is TGTGCCAGCAGGCGACTAGCAGAGACCCAGTACTTC.

The chain recombines TRBV19 with TRBJ1-2; weak D call: TRBD1 (5 bases). Trimming pared 4 bases from V and 0 bases from J, leaving 12 bases between. This CDR3 has 15 amino acids. CDR1 and CDR2 from the germline V gene are LNHDA and SQIVND (reference sequence). CDR3 residues: CASSTKTDTNYGYTF. The DNA of the CDR3 is TGTGCCAGTAGTACTAAGACAGACACTAACTATGGCTACACCTTC.

The chain has TRBV7-2 and TRBJ2-1; D is undetermined. The CDR3 is 15 amino acids. V lost 4 bases to trimming and J lost 5 bases, with 15 bases between them. The V gene's germline CDR1 is SGHTA and CDR2 FQGNSA. The DNA for the CDR3 is TGTGCCAGCAGCTCTTGGCTGGGTTGGGACAATGAGCAGTTCTTC. Translation gives CASSSWLGWDNEQFF. The full variable domain, with the rest looked up from reference TRBV7-2 and TRBJ2-1, is GAGVSQSPSNKVTEKGKDVELRCDPISGHTALYWYRQSLGQGLEFLIYFQGNSAPDKSGLPSDRFSAERTGGSVSTLTIQRTQQEDSAVYLCASSSWLGWDNEQFFGPGTRLTVL.

The chain uses TRBV19 and TRBJ2-7; TRBD1 or TRBD2 may be the D gene (5 bases each). With 3 bases removed from V and 4 bases from J, the gap between germline ends came to 10 bases. Per the germline V gene, CDR1 is LNHDA and CDR2 is SQIVND (reference sequence). The CDR3 is 13 residues long. CDR3 sequence: CASSIGTLYEQYF. CDR3 DNA: TGTGCCAGTAGTATCGGGACCCTTTACGAGCAGTACTTC. The whole variable domain, remainder taken from reference TRBV19 and TRBJ2-7, is DGGITQSPKYLFRKEGQNVTLSCEQNLNHDAMYWYRQDPGQGLRLIYYSQIVNDFQKGDIAEGYSVSREKKESFPLTVTSAQKNPTAFYLCASSIGTLYEQYFGPGTRLTVT.

V gene TRBV7-9 combines with J gene TRBJ2-3; 7 bases align to TRBD1. The germline V gene encodes CDR1 SEHNR and CDR2 FQNEAQ (reference sequence). This CDR3 region has 15 residues. V trimming: 5 bases; J trimming: 3 bases; junction bases outside the gene matches: 8. DNA of the CDR3: TGTGCCAGCAGCCAAGGACAGGTCTTGACAGATACGCAGTATTTT. Its protein product is CASSQGQVLTDTQYF.

The DNA of the CDR3 is TGTGCCAGCACCACGGGGGGGACTGAAGCTTTCTTT. It yields the protein CASTTGGTEAFF. The chain joins TRBV7-8 to TRBJ1-1; D is perhaps TRBD1 (5 bases). The CDR3 is 12 amino acids. With 7 bases removed from V and 5 bases from J, the gap between germline ends came to 11 bases. Germline CDR1 SGHVS, CDR2 FQNEAQ.

This clone was seen only a few times. The genes are TRBV5-1 and TRBJ1-2; D not resolved. Germline-derived CDR1 and CDR2 are SGHRS and YFSETQ. The V end was cut by 0 bases, the J end by 1 base, with 7 bases between. The CDR3 consists of 14 residues. CDR3 bases: TGCGCCAGCAGCTTGGTGTACAGTAACTATGGCTACACCTTC. As protein: CASSLVYSNYGYTF.

The V call is TRBV11-2, the J call TRBJ2-7, with D maybe TRBD2 (5 bases). The CDR3 sequence is 14 residues long. Per the germline V gene, CDR1 is SGHAT and CDR2 is FQNNGV. V shed 6 bases and J shed 0 bases, with 12 bases lying between them. This CDR3 is CASRVGGGSYEQYF. The CDR3 nucleotides read TGTGCCAGCAGGGTCGGCGGAGGCTCCTACGAGCAGTACTTC.

The chain carries TRBV19 and TRBJ1-3; no clear D. Looked up from germline, CDR1 is LNHDA and CDR2 is SQIVND (reference sequence). V lost 5 bases and J lost 2, with 19 bases in between. The CDR3 runs to 17 residues. The CDR3 DNA is TGTGCCAGTAGTTCAGACACAGCCGGTTGGGCTGGAAACACCATATATTTT. It specifies CASSSDTAGWAGNTIYF.

The chain is built from TRBV10-3 and TRBJ2-3; 14 bases match TRBD2. Looked up from germline, CDR1 is ENHRY and CDR2 is SYGVKD. This CDR3 is 17 amino acids long. J gave up 5 bases and V 3 bases, and 7 bases lay outside the gene matches. The CDR3 loop reads CAISDPGLAGEGDTQYF. The CDR3 DNA reads as TGTGCCATCAGTGACCCGGGACTAGCGGGAGAGGGAGATACGCAGTATTTT.

CDR3 protein: CASSPKSSGANVLTF. DNA of the CDR3: TGTGCCAGCAGTCCTAAGAGCTCTGGGGCCAACGTCCTGACTTTC. J is TRBJ2-6 and V is TRBV27; D call uncertain. V was trimmed by 5 bases and J by 0 bases, leaving 8 bases between them. The CDR3 has 15 amino acids. Germline V lookup: CDR1 MNHEY, CDR2 SMNVEV (reference sequence).

This clone was seen just once. One end of the junction fails to match germline, which may point to a read error. The chain employs TRBV19 and TRBJ2-1; tentative D call: TRBD1 (6 bases). This CDR3 region has 12 residues. Germline V gives CDR1 LNHDA, CDR2 SQIVND (reference sequence). DNA of the CDR3: TGTGCCAGTAGTATACGGGACAAAGAGCAGTTCTTC. Its protein is CASSIRDKEQFF.

The chain recombines TRBV14 with TRBJ2-3; D may be TRBD1 or TRBD2 (5 bases each). Trimming removed 5 bases at V and 3 bases at J, with 15 bases between. This CDR3 is 15 amino acids long. Germline V gene lookup returns CDR1 SGHDN and CDR2 FVKESK. CDR3 sequence (DNA): TGTGCCAGCAGCATCGGTGGGGGATGGACAGATACGCAGTATTTT. This gives the protein CASSIGGGWTDTQYF.

This chain connects TRBV7-8 to TRBJ1-2; 9 positions match TRBD1. The CDR3 extends over 14 amino acids. J gave up 8 bases and V 2 bases, and 6 bases lay outside the gene matches. Germline CDR1 and CDR2: SGHVS and FQNEAQ. CDR3 sequence (DNA): TGTGCCAGCAGCTTACTACAGGGGGCGAGGGGCTACACCTTC. Its protein product is CASSLLQGARGYTF.

The V and J genes are TRBV9 and TRBJ2-6, with 8 bases that match TRBD2. The CDR3 has 19 residues. From germline, CDR1 is SGDLS and CDR2 YYNGEE. V lost 0 bases and J lost 0; bases outside the gene matches: 8. Written as DNA, the CDR3 is TGTGCCAGCAGCGTAGAGGAGTTAGCGGGGTTCTCTGGGGCCAACGTCCTGACTTTC. This sequence encodes CASSVEELAGFSGANVLTF.

The CDR3 loop reads CASSPRERDRVVTDTQYF. CDR3 sequence (DNA): TGTGCCAGCAGCCCTCGGGAAAGGGACAGGGTGGTAACAGATACGCAGTATTTT. The chain employs TRBV7-9 and TRBJ2-3; 9 bases line up with TRBD1. Germline lookup yields CDR1 SEHNR and CDR2 FQNEAQ (reference sequence). This CDR3 is 18 amino acids long. V shed 5 bases and J 3 bases; nucleotides not matched to a gene: 15.